The subject of this entry is one TCR beta chain. In the source study's methods: Reference gene primer amplification yielded estimated nucleated cell counts. Sequencing used immunoSEQ multiplex PCR; TCRdb keeps in-frame clones, though not all of them. V, J and clone size derive from that table, while D and trimming were established from the DNA sequence. The sample carries about 150,000 clones, less than 90% recorded once. The sample belongs to a study of blood T cell repertoires in COVID-19. Background on the study: The United States, Italy and Spain supplied acute and convalescent COVID-19 samples.

Germline CDR1 reads LNHDA; CDR2 reads SQIVND (reference sequence). This CDR3 spans 14 amino acids. Trimming stripped 2 bases from V and 4 bases from J, with 11 bases between. This receptor was obtained from a woman in her sixties or seventies with acute or convalescent COVID-19. The V call is TRBV19, the J call TRBJ1-1, with TRBD1 as a possible D gene (6 bases). The material sequenced was peripheral blood. The CDR3 loop is CASSISKGGTEAFF. DNA for the CDR3: TGTGCCAGTAGTATATCTAAAGGGGGCACTGAAGCTTTCTTT.